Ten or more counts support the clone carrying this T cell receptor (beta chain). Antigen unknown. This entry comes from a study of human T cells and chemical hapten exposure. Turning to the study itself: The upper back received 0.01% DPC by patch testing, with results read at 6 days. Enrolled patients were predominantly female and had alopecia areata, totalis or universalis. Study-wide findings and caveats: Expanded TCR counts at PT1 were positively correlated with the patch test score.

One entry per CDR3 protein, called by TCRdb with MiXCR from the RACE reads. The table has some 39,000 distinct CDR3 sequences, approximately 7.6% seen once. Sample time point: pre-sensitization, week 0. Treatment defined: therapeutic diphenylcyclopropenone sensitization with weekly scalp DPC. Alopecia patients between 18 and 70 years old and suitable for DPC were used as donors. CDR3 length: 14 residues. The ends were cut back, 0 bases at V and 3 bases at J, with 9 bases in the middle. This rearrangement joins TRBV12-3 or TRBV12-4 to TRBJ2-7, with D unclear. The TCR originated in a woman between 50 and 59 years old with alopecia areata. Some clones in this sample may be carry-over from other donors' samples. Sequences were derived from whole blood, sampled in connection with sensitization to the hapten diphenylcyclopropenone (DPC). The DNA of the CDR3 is TGTGCCAGCAGTTTAGCGGTGGCCGTCTACGAGCAGTACTTC. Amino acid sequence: CASSLAVAVYEQYF.